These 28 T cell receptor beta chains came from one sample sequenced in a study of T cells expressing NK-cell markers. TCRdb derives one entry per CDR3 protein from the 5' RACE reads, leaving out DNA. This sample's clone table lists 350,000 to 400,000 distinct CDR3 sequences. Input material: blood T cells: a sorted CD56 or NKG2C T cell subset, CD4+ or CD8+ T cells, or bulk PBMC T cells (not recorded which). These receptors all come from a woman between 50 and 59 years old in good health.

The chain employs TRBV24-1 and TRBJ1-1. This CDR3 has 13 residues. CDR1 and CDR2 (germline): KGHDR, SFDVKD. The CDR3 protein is CATSGGANTEAFF.

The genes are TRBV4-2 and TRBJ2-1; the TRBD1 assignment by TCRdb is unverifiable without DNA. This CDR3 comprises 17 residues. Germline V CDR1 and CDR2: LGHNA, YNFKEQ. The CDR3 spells CASSQDLSGVQYNEQFF.

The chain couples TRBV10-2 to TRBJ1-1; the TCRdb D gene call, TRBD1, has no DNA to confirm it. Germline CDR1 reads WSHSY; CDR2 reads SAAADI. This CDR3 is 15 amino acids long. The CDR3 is CASSELRDRGSGAFF.

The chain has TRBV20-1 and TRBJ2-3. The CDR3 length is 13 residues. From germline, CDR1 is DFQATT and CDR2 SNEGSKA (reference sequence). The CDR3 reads CSAREGGTDTQYF.

This chain's CDR3 is CASSQDGTIYNEQFF. The chain links TRBV4-1 to TRBJ2-1; TCRdb proposes TRBD1, but this gene call is untestable without DNA. Germline-derived CDR1 and CDR2 are MGHRA and YSYEKL. The CDR3 covers 15 residues.

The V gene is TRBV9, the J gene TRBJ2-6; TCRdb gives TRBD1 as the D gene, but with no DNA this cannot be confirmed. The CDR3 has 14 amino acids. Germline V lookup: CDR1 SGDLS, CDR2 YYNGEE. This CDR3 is CASSGGRGANVLTF.

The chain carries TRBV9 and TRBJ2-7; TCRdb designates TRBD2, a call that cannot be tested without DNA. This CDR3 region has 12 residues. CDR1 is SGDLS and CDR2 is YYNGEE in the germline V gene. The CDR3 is CASSGEGYEQYF.

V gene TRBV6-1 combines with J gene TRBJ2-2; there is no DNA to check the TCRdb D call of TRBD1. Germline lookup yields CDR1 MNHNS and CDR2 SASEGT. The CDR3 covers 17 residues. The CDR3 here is CATPSSPQLAWTGELFF.

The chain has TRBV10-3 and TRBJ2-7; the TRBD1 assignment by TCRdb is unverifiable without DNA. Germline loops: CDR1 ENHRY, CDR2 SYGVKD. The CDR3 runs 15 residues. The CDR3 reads CAIMTRRGVTYEQYF.

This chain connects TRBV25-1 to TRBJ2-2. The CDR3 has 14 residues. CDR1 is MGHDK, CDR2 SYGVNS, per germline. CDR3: CASSETKNTGELFF. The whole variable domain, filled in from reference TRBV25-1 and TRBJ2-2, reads EADIYQTPRYLVIGTGKKITLECSQTMGHDKMYWYQQDPGMELHLIHYSYGVNSTEKGDLSSESTVSRIRTEHFPLTLESARPSHTSQYLCASSETKNTGELFFGEGSRLTVL.

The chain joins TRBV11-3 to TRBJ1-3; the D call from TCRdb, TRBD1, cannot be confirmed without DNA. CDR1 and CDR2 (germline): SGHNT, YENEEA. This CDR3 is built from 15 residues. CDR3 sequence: CASSPERGDGNTIYF. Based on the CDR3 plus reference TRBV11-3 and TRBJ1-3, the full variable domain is EAGVVQSPRYKIIEKKQPVAFWCNPISGHNTLYWYLQNLGQGPELLIRYENEEAVDDSQLPKDRFSAERLKGVDSTLKIQPAELGDSAVYLCASSPERGDGNTIYFGEGSWLTVV.

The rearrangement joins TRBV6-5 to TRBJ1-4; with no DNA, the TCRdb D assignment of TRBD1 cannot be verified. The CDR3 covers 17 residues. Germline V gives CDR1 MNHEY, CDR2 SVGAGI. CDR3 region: CASSYTSPGTANEKLFF.

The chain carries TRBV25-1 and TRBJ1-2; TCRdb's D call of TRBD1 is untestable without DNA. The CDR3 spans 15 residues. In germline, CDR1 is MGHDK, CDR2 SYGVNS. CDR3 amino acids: CASSDPRQGRGGYTF.

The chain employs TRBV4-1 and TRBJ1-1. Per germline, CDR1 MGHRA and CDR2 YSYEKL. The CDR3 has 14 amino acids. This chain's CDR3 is CASRARDLGTEAFF.

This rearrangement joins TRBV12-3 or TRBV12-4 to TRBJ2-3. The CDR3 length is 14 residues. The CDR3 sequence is CASSLRSVRDTQYF.

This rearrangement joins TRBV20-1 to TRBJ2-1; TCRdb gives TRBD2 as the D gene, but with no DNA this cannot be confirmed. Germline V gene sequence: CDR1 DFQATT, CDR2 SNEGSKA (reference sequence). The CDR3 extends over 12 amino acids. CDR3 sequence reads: CSALRESFEQFF.

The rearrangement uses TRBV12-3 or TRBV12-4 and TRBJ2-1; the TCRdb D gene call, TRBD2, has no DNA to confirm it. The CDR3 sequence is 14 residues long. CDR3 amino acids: CASSLWRERNEQFF.

CDR3 protein: CASSEGTGARPQHF. This sequence joins TRBV2 and TRBJ1-5; TCRdb lists TRBD1, though no DNA is available to test this call. The CDR3 consists of 14 residues. CDR1 and CDR2 from the germline V gene are SNHLY and FYNNEI.

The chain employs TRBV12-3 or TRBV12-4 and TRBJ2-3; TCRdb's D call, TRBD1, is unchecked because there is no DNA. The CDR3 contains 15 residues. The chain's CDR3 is CASSLAGTGADTQYF.

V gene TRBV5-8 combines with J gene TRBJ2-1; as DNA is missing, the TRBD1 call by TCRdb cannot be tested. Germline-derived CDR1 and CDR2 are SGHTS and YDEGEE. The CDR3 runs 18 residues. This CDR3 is CASSLGDVLGPKNNEQFF.

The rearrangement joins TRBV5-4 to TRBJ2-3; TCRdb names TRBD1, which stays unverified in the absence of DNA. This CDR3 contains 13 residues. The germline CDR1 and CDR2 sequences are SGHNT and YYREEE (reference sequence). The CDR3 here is CASSLVSLNEEYF.

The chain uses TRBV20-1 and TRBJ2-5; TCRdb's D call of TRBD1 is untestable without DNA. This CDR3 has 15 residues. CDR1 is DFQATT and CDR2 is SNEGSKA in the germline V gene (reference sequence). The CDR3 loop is CSASAGQHLGETQYF.

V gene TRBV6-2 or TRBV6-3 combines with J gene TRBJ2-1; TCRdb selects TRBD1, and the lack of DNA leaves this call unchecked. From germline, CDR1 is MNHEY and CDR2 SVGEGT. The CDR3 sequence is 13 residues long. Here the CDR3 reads CASKGGVGDEQFF.

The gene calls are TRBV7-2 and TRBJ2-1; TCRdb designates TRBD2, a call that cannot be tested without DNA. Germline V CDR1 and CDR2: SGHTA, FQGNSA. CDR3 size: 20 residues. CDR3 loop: CASSPVDGFLREFSYNEQFF. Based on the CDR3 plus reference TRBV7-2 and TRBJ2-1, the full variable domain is GAGVSQSPSNKVTEKGKDVELRCDPISGHTALYWYRQSLGQGLEFLIYFQGNSAPDKSGLPSDRFSAERTGGSVSTLTIQRTQQEDSAVYLCASSPVDGFLREFSYNEQFFGPGTRLTVL.

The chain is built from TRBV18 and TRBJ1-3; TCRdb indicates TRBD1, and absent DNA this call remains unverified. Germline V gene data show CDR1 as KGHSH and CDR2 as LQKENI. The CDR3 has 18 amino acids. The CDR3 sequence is CASSPQGHLALEGNTIYF.

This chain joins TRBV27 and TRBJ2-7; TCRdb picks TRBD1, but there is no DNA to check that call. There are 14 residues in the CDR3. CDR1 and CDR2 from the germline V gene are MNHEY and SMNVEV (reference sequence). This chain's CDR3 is CATSSGASTYEQYF.

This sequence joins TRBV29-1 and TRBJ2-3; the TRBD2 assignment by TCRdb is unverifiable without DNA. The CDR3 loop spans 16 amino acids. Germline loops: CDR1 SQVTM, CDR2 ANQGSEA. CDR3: CSVPLLLAGITDTQYF.

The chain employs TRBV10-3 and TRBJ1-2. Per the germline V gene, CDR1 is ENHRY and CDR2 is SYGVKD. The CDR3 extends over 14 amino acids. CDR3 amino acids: CAISGDKGVVGYTF.